This TCR beta chain was recovered during a study of radiotherapy plus CTLA-4 blockade in lung cancer. On the study more broadly: The study recorded objective responses in 18% of patients and disease control in about 30%. Broader study findings: Researchers report tumor-derived TCR clones expanding in blood after radiotherapy plus ipilimumab. In blood, early T cell clone dynamics reportedly predicted response best, together with interferon-beta.

Chemo-refractory metastatic non-small-cell lung cancer patients were treated with focal radiation plus CTLA-4 blockade with ipilimumab. Concerning this clone itself: Antigen unknown.

Repertoires were generated with immunoSEQ multiplex PCR, while TCRdb's copy carries only in-frame clones and drops some. Seen here are roughly 68,000 clones, roughly 78% observed once, and the top ten hold about 6.7%. Trimming took off 5 bases at V and 5 bases at J, with 10 bases between the two ends. The CDR3 length is 13 residues. Germline CDR1 and CDR2: LNHDA and SQIVND (reference sequence). The clonotype originates from a human donor with non-small cell lung cancer who had a complete response to radiotherapy plus ipilimumab. The material was peripheral blood, obtained from a patient treated with radiotherapy plus ipilimumab. This rearrangement joins TRBV19 to TRBJ1-5; D remains ambiguous. Here the CDR3 reads CASSLHGDQPQHF. In nucleotides, the CDR3 is TGTGCCAGTAGTCTCCATGGCGATCAGCCCCAGCATTTT. Full variable domain (rest looked up from reference TRBV19 and TRBJ1-5): DGGITQSPKYLFRKEGQNVTLSCEQNLNHDAMYWYRQDPGQGLRLIYYSQIVNDFQKGDIAEGYSVSREKKESFPLTVTSAQKNPTAFYLCASSLHGDQPQHFGDGTRLSIL.